This TCR beta chain was recorded in a study of T cell repertoires in cytomegalovirus infection. Study-wide context: Indications of both CMV infection and matching HLA type were provided by public TCR beta signatures.

Trimming took off 9 bases at V and 2 bases at J, with 18 bases between the two ends. Per germline, CDR1 KGHDR and CDR2 SFDVKD. This CDR3 region has 16 residues. TCRdb recomputed calls from the reads with MiXCR, one row per CDR3 protein. The sample holds around 530,000 distinct CDR3 sequences, about a quarter seen once. The chain combines TRBV24-1 with TRBJ2-2; TRBD1 or TRBD2 may be the D gene (5 bases each). This TCR derives from a human donor in good health (CMV status not recorded). Some clones in this sample may be carry-over from other donors' samples. The specimen was PBMCs. The CDR3 loop reads CATEGRRGSNTGELFF. Written as DNA, the CDR3 is TGTGCCACCGAAGGGAGAAGGGGAAGTAACACCGGGGAGCTGTTTTTT.